Sequencing of this TCR beta chain was carried out in a study of immune evolution from preneoplasia to lung adenocarcinoma. Study outcomes and limitations: Normal lung had the highest top T cell clone frequencies.

Profiled with immunoSEQ multiplex PCR; TCRdb holds only in-frame clones, not every one. The sample has around 4,100 clones; 80% to 90% are singletons. H&E slides confirmed each diagnosis, reviewed by two pathologists independently. As concerns this clone: Its matching antigen is unknown.

The CDR3 consists of 13 residues. Trimming at V came to 3 bases and at J to 3 bases, leaving 1 base not matched to a gene. Germline loops: CDR1 SGHVS, CDR2 FQNEAQ. The sequence came from a donor aged 70 or older with lung adenocarcinoma. The material sequenced was FFPE adjacent normal lung tissue. V and J are TRBV7-8 and TRBJ2-5, with 7 positions matching TRBD2. As DNA, the CDR3 is TGTGCCAGCAGCTTTGCGGGAGAAGAGACCCAGTACTTC. The encoded protein is CASSFAGEETQYF.